The TCR beta chain under discussion was sequenced for a study of CD8+CD57+ T cells in acquired aplastic anemia. As for the study in general: Sorted CD4+ and CD8+ cells gave a mean 3.2 ug DNA, range about 0.19 to 27.4 ug. General study points: Statistical testing detected no significant gap in CD8+ Simpson's diversity between patients and controls. The number of CD8+ CDR3 sequences shared by patients and controls was fewer than 35.

TCR beta VDJ and CDR3 profiles were obtained from a genomic DNA template. Via MiXCR, TCRdb re-called the reads, giving one row per CDR3 protein. The table shows around 210,000 distinct CDR3 sequences, with less than 75% occurring only once. This clonotype was detected only a few times. Its target is unknown. Germline-derived CDR1 and CDR2 are DFQATT and SNEGSKA (reference sequence). V lost 3 bases and J 0 bases, leaving 9 bases between the germline ends. This CDR3 comprises 13 residues. Selection for sequencing was limited to patients who had shown CD8+CD57+ cell expansion by flow cytometry. Patients, without exception, had severe acquired aplastic anemia.

The sequenced sample consisted of sorted CD4+, CD8+, or CD8+CD57+ T cells (not recorded which) from PBMCs. The rearrangement joins TRBV20-1 to TRBJ2-7; D is unresolved. The clonotype comes from a human donor with aplastic anemia. This chain's CDR3 is CSARVENSYEQYF. As DNA, the CDR3 is TGCAGTGCTAGGGTGGAGAACTCCTACGAGCAGTACTTC.